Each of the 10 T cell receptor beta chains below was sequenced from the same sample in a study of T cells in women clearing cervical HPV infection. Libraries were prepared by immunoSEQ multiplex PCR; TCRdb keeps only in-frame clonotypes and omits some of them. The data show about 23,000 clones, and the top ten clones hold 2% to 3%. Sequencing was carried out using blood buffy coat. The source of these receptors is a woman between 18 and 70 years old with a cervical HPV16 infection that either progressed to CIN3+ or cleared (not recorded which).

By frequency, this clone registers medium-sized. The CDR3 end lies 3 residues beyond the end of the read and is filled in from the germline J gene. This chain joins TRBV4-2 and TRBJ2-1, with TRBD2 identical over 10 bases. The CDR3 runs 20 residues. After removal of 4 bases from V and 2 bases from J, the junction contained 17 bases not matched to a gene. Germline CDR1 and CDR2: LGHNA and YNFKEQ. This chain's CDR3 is CASSPFHGTSASIPYNEQFF. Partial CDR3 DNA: TGTGCCAGCAGCCCGTTCCACGGGACTAGCGCTAGCATCCCCTACAATGAG.

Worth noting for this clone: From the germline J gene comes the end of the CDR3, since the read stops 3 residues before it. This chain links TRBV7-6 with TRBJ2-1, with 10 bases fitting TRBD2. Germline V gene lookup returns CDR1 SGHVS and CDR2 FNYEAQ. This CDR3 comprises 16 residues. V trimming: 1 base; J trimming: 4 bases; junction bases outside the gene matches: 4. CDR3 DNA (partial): TGTGCCAGCAGCTTAGTTTCAGCGGGGGGGTACAATGAG. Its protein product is CASSLVSAGGYNE. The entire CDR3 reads CASSLVSAGGYNEQFF.

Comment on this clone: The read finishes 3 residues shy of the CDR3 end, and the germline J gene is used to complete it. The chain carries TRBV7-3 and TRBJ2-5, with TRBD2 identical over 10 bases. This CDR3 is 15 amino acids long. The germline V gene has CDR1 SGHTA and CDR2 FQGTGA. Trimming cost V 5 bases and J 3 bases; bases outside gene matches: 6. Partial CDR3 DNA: TGTGCCAGCAGCAATTTAGCGGGGGGCGAAGAGACC. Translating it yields CASSNLAGGEET. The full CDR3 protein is CASSNLAGGEETQYF.

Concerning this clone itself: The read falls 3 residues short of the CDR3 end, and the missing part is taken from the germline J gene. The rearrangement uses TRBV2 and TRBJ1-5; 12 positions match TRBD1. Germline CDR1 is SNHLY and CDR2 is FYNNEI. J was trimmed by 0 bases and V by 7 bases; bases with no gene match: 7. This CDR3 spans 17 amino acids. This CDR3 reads CASIGTGGRFSNQPQHF. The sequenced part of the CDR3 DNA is TGTGCCAGCATCGGGACAGGGGGCCGTTTTAGCAATCAGCCC.

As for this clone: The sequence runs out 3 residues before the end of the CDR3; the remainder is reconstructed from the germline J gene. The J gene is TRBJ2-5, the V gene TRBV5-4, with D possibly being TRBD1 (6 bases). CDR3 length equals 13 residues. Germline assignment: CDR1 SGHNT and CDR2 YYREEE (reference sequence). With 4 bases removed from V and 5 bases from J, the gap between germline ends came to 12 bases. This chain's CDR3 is CASSPDSRETQYF. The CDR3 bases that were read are TGTGCCAGCAGCCCGGACAGTCGGGAGACC.

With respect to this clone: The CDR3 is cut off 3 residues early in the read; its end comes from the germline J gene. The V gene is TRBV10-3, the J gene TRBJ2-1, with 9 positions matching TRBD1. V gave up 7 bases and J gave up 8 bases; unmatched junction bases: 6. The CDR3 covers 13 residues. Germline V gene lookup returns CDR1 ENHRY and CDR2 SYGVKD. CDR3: CAITERTGDEQFF. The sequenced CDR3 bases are TGTGCCATCACCGAAAGGACAGGGGATGAG.

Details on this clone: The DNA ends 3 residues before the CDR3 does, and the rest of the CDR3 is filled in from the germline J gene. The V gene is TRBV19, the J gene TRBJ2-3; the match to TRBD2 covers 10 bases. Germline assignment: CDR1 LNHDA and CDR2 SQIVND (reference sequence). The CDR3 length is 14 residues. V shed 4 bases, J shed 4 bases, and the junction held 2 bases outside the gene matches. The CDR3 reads CASSTGTSADTQYF. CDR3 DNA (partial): TGTGCCAGTAGTACCGGGACTAGCGCAGATACG.

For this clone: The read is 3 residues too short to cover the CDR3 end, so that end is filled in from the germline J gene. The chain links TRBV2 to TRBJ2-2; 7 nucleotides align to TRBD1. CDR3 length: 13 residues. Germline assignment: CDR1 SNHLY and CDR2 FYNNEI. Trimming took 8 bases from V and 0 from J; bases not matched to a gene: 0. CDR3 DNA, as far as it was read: TGTGCCAGCGGGACAGCGAACACCGGGGAG. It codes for CASGTANTGE. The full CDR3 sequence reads CASGTANTGELFF.

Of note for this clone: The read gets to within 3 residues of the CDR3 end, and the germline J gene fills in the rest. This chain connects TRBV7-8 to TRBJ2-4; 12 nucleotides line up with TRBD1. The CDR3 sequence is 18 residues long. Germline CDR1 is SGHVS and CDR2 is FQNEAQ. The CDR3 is CASSFTRDRGLGEDGQYF. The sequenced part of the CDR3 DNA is TGTGCCAGCAGCTTCACCCGGGACAGGGGGCTGGGAGAGGATGGT.

The CDR3: CASSPRGSGRADTQYF. Partial CDR3 DNA: TGTGCCAGCAGCCCCCGGGGTAGCGGGAGGGCAGATACG. The chain links TRBV7-3 to TRBJ2-3, with 11 bases that match TRBD2. The read falls 3 residues short of the CDR3 end, and the missing part is taken from the germline J gene. Germline V gene sequence: CDR1 SGHTA, CDR2 FQGTGA. J was trimmed by 4 bases and V by 5 bases; bases with no gene match: 8. The CDR3 totals 16 residues.